Reported below is one T cell receptor beta chain. The antigen this receptor binds is unknown. There are no base qualities to consult, and no much larger clone falls within one base. The data are from a study of blood T cell repertoires in COVID-19 (dated by TCRdb to 2020 to 2021). Study-level background: Samples from collaborators originated in the United States, Italy and Spain and spanned both the acute and convalescent phases of COVID-19. The prospective study material was composed of cDNA or gDNA derived from T cells, B-cell-depleted T cells, or PBMCs. Deeply sampled blood TCRbeta repertoires from subjects exposed to, actively infected with, or recovered from COVID-19 were included in the dataset. The repertoires were released in a freely available public database meant as a resource for research on the immune response to SARS-CoV-2. Samples were obtained from the ongoing ImmuneRACE study (first 160 participants) and from over 1,000 subjects provided by 6 global collaborators. A de-identified subject ID, COVID-19 status, age in years and sex were almost always included in the sample metadata. HLA class I and class II types, where available, came from metadata supplied by the sample provider rather than from assay-based typing.

TCRbeta CDR3 regions were amplified from genomic DNA using the immunoSEQ Assay, a bias-controlled multiplex PCR. The authors' analysis ran thus. The number of nucleated cells in each sample was estimated from the amplification of reference gene primers within the assay. To quantify the absolute abundance of each unique TCRbeta CDR3 rearrangement, sequence reads were collapsed and filtered. For each sample, productive Simpson clonality was calculated by taking the square root of Simpson's diversity index across productive rearrangements. TCRdb obtained this table from immuneACCESS and retained in-frame rearrangements with V and J assigned. These tables miss some clones; where compared with another copy, unresolved V genes account for less than half of the shortfall, and the remainder is unexplained. Clonal size and the V and J genes are those of that table, whereas D and trimming came from the DNA. Within this sample are around 160,000 clones, with 70% to 90% of them counted one time only. Of the sample, 13% falls within the top ten clones.

Each collaborating institution followed its own protocols to collect whole blood in K2EDTA tubes. Collaborator samples were shipped for TCRbeta analysis as frozen whole blood, isolated PBMCs, or DNA extracted from either sample type. Including the terminal cysteine and phenylalanine, the CDR3 comprises 15 residues. Here the CDR3 DNA is all that survives: 45 bases in frame from base 1. The germline V gene (reference sequence) yields GTSNPN for CDR1 and SVGIG for CDR2. V and J are truncated by 0 bases and 0 bases respectively, leaving an intervening sequence of 9 bases. What the work shows at the level of the full study, not this receptor alone: The amount of clinical and demographic metadata varied by source and participant and was provided uncurated.

Sequenced material: peripheral blood. The sequence came from a man between 60 and 75 years old with active or convalescent COVID-19. The rearranged chain carries TRBV30 and TRBJ1-5, with the D gene too uncertain to name. For the CDR3, the sequence is CAWSVRGFSNQPQHF. The sequenced DNA is TGTGCCTGGAGTGTACGGGGATTTAGCAATCAGCCCCAGCATTTT.